A single sample gave rise to the 9 T cell receptor beta chains below, sequenced in a study of shared clonotypes between healthy human individuals. Here immunoSEQ multiplex PCR was the method, and the copy in TCRdb shows in-frame clones only, minus some. The sample lists 2,500,000 or so clones, around nine tenths occurring once. The sequenced material came from naive CD4+ T cells sorted from blood. Subset indicated: CD45RA+ positively selected. All receptors come from a man aged 18 to 30 in good health.

This chain joins TRBV12-5 and TRBJ2-1, with a possible D match to TRBD1 (5 bases). The CDR3 contains 17 residues. V lost 6 bases and J lost 1, with 19 bases in between. Looked up from germline, CDR1 is LGHNT and CDR2 is FRNRAP. The chain's CDR3 is CASGLSPVRTSYNEQFF. The DNA of the CDR3 is TGTGCTAGTGGCCTTTCGCCGGTCCGGACATCCTACAATGAGCAGTTCTTC.

The chain carries TRBV11-2 and TRBJ2-7; D may be TRBD1 (5 bases). V was pared by 1 base and J by 1 base, with 14 bases between. In germline, CDR1 is SGHAT, CDR2 FQNNGV. The CDR3 runs 16 residues. The CDR3 sequence is CASSLGPSDKSYEQYF. The CDR3 DNA sequence: TGTGCCAGCAGCTTAGGTCCCTCGGACAAGTCCTACGAGCAGTACTTC.

To note about this clone: The germline gene is not matched at one end of the junction; a read error may be the cause. The rearrangement joins TRBV6-5 to TRBJ1-6; 8 nucleotides line up with TRBD1. Germline V lookup: CDR1 MNHEY, CDR2 SVGAGI. This CDR3 has 16 amino acids. Written as DNA, the CDR3 is TGTGCCAGCAGTTACACCGGACAGGGCGGTAATTCACCCCCCCACTTT. This codes for CASSYTGQGGNSPPHF.

This clone was picked up one time. This chain connects TRBV29-1 to TRBJ1-1; a weak D match, TRBD1 (5 bases). The CDR3 loop spans 13 amino acids. The V end was cut by 4 bases, the J end by 5 bases, with 14 bases between. Germline V gene data show CDR1 as SQVTM and CDR2 as ANQGSEA. DNA for the CDR3: TGCAGCGTTGGGGGACCCCCAAAGACTGAAGCTTTCTTT. Residues: CSVGGPPKTEAFF. The full variable domain, completed using reference TRBV29-1 and TRBJ1-1, is SAVISQKPSRDICQRGTSLTIQCQVDSQVTMMFWYRQQPGQSLTLIATANQGSEATYESGFVIDKFPISRPNLTFSTLTVSNMSPEDSSIYLCSVGGPPKTEAFFGQGTRLTVV.

CDR3 in DNA: TGCAGCGTTGCTAGGGCCGTAGTGGGGGAGCAGTACTTC. It specifies CSVARAVVGEQYF. The chain uses TRBV29-1 and TRBJ2-7, with D uncertain. Germline CDR1 is SQVTM and CDR2 is ANQGSEA. The CDR3 length is 13 residues. V lost 4 bases, J lost 7 bases, and 17 bases lay in between.

CDR3 in amino acids: CASNLGWETQYF. CDR3 nucleotide sequence: TGTGCCAGCAATTTGGGGTGGGAGACCCAGTACTTC. The V gene is TRBV2, the J gene TRBJ2-5; D is undetermined. CDR1 is SNHLY, CDR2 FYNNEI, per germline. Deletions cut 7 bases from V and 5 bases from J, with 11 bases between. The CDR3 runs 12 residues.

J is TRBJ2-5 and V is TRBV7-9; D might be TRBD1 (5 bases). Trimming took 3 bases from V and 3 from J, leaving 8 bases between them. CDR3 length: 13 residues. Germline CDR1 reads SEHNR; CDR2 reads FQNEAQ (reference sequence). As DNA, the CDR3 is TGTGCCAGCAGCTTTCAGGGAAAAGAGACCCAGTACTTC. Its translation is CASSFQGKETQYF.

In its sample, this clone was seen once. The chain links TRBV5-5 to TRBJ1-5; 9 positions match TRBD1. Germline V CDR1 and CDR2: SGHKS, YYEKEE (reference sequence). The CDR3 covers 14 residues. Trimming cost V 2 bases and J 6 bases; bases outside gene matches: 3. The CDR3 protein is CASSLLDRGQPQHF. The DNA of the CDR3 is TGTGCCAGCAGCTTATTGGACAGGGGTCAGCCCCAGCATTTT. The full variable domain, its missing parts supplied by reference TRBV5-5 and TRBJ1-5, is DAGVTQSPTHLIKTRGQQVTLRCSPISGHKSVSWYQQVLGQGPQFIFQYYEKEERGRGNFPDRFSARQFPNYSSELNVNALLLGDSALYLCASSLLDRGQPQHFGDGTRLSIL.

The V and J genes are TRBV6-5 and TRBJ2-2, with unresolved D. V lost 6 bases to trimming and J lost 8 bases, with 10 bases between them. The V gene's germline CDR1 is MNHEY and CDR2 SVGAGI. There are 12 residues in the CDR3. The CDR3 protein is CASRYPNGELFF. In DNA, the CDR3 is TGTGCCAGCAGATACCCTAATGGGGAGCTGTTTTTT.